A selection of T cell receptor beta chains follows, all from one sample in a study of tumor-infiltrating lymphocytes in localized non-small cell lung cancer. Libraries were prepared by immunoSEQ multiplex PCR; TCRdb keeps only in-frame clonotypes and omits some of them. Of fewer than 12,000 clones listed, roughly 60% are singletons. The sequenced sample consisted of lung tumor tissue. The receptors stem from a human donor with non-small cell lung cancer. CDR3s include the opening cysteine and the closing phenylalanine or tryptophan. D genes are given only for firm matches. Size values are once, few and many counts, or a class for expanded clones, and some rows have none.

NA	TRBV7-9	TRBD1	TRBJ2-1	CASSPDRAPNEQFF	TGTGCCAGCAGCCCGGACAGGGCTCCCAATGAGCAGTTCTTC
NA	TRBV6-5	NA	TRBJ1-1	CASRGAGVNTEAFF	TGTGCCAGCAGAGGCGCGGGGGTTAACACTGAAGCTTTCTTT
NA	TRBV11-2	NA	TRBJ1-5	CASSLEEGWGQPQHF	TGTGCCAGCAGCTTGGAGGAGGGTTGGGGGCAGCCCCAGCATTTT
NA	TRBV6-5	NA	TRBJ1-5	CASSPGNQPQHF	TGTGCCAGCAGCCCAGGCAATCAGCCCCAGCATTTT
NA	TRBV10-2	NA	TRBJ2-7	CASSESGGRRYEQYF	TGCGCCAGCAGTGAGTCTGGAGGGAGAAGGTACGAGCAGTACTTC
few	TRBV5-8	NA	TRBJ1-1	CASSLARELDTEAFF	TGTGCCAGCAGCTTGGCCAGGGAGTTGGACACTGAAGCTTTCTTT
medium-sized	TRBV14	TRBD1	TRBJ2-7	CASSQEWTGREQYF	TGTGCCAGCAGCCAAGAGTGGACAGGGCGTGAGCAGTACTTC
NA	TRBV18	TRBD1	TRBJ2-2	CASGQGVNTGELFF	TGTGCCAGCGGACAGGGCGTGAACACCGGGGAGCTGTTTTTT
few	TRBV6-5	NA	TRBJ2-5	CASSHSPENEYF	TGTGCCAGCAGCCACAGTCCAGAGAACGAGTACTTC
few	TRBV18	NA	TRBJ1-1	CASSPVGVNTEAFF	TGTGCCAGCTCACCGGTAGGGGTGAACACTGAAGCTTTCTTT
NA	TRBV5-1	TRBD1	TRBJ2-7	CASSLQQGAYEQYF	TGCGCCAGCAGCCTCCAACAGGGGGCCTACGAGCAGTACTTC
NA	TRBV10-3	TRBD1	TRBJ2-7	CAISGQGSTHEQYF	TGTGCCATCAGCGGACAGGGATCGACCCACGAGCAGTACTTC
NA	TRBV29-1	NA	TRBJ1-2	CSDWRGDEGASYGYTF	TGCAGCGACTGGAGAGGGGATGAGGGCGCATCCTATGGCTACACCTTC
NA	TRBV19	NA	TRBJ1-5	CASSILISWLNKRPQHF	TGTGCCAGTAGTATCTTGATATCCTGGCTAAACAAACGTCCCCAGCATTTT
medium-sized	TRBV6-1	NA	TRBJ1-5	CASISQGIDQPQHF	TGTGCCAGCATTTCACAGGGTATCGATCAGCCCCAGCATTTT
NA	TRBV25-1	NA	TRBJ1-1	CASSDKGRNTEAFF	TGTGCCAGCAGTGATAAGGGAAGGAACACTGAAGCTTTCTTT
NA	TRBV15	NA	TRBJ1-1	CATSRDPQALASEAFF	TGTGCCACCAGCAGAGATCCCCAGGCCCTCGCCTCTGAAGCTTTCTTT
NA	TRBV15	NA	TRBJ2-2	CATSPTRGAGGELFF	TGTGCCACCAGCCCTACACGGGGGGCCGGCGGGGAGCTGTTTTTT
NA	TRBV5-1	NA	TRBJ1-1	CASSLGGVNAEAFF	TGCGCCAGCAGCTTGGGGGGGGTTAACGCTGAAGCTTTCTTT
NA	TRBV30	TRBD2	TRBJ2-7	CAWSRTAGVSNYEQYF	TGTGCCTGGAGTCGTACGGCGGGAGTGAGTAACTACGAGCAGTACTTC
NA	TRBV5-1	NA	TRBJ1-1	CASSLTRGTNTEAFF	TGCGCCAGCAGCTTGACGAGGGGAACGAACACTGAAGCTTTCTTT
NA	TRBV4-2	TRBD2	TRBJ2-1	CASSPGLAGNEQFF	TGTGCCAGCAGCCCGGGACTAGCGGGGAATGAGCAGTTCTTC
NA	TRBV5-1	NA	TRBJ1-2	CASSLQPGRAGYTF	TGCGCCAGCAGCTTGCAACCGGGGAGAGCGGGCTACACCTTC
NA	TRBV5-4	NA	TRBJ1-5	CASSSGGGRNQPQHF	TGTGCCAGCAGCTCCGGGGGGGGGCGGAATCAGCCCCAGCATTTT
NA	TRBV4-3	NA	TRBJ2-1	CASSLWDFDNEQFF	TGCGCCAGCAGCCTCTGGGACTTCGACAATGAGCAGTTCTTC
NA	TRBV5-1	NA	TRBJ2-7	CASSLSSRVYEQYF	TGCGCCAGCAGCTTGAGTTCCAGGGTCTACGAGCAGTACTTC
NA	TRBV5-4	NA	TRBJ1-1	CASSLELGNTEAFF	TGTGCCAGCAGCTTGGAACTCGGCAACACTGAAGCTTTCTTT
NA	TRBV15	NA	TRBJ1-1	CATSRTGGATEAFF	TGTGCCACCAGCAGGACAGGCGGGGCAACTGAAGCTTTCTTT
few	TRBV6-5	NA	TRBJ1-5	CASRDNSNQPQHF	TGTGCCAGCCGGGACAATAGCAATCAGCCCCAGCATTTT
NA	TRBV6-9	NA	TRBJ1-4	CASSYSVPTGNRKTVF	TGTGCCAGCAGTTATTCGGTTCCTACAGGGAACCGAAAAACTGTTTTT
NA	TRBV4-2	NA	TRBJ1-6	CASSQIQGDHNSPLHF	TGTGCCAGCAGCCAGATCCAGGGTGACCATAATTCACCCCTCCACTTT
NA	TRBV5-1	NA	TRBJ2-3	CASTKGGDTQYF	TGCGCCAGCACCAAGGGCGGAGATACGCAGTATTTT
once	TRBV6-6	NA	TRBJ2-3	CASKLERFLTDTQYF	TGTGCCAGCAAATTAGAGCGTTTTCTCACAGATACGCAGTATTTT